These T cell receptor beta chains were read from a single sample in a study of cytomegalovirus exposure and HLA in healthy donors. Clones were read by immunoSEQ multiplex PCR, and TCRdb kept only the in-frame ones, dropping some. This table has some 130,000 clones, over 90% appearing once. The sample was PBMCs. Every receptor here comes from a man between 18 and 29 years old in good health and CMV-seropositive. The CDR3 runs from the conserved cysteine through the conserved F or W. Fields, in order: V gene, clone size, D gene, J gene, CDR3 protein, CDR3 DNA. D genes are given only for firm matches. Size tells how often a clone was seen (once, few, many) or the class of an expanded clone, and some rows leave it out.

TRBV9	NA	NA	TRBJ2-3	CASSVDRADTQYF	TGTGCCAGCAGCGTAGATCGGGCAGATACGCAGTATTTT
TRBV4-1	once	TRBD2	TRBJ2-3	CASSQQRPGLASDTQYF	TGCGCCAGCAGCCAACAACGTCCGGGACTAGCCTCAGATACGCAGTATTTT
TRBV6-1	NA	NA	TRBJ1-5	CASTGKRYSNQPQHF	TGTGCCAGCACGGGGAAACGGTATAGCAATCAGCCCCAGCATTTT
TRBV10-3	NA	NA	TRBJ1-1	CAITGGGDMNTEAFF	TGTGCCATCACTGGAGGTGGGGACATGAACACTGAAGCTTTCTTT
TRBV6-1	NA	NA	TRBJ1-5	CASSEIGQPQHF	TGTGCCAGCAGTGAAATCGGTCAGCCCCAGCATTTT
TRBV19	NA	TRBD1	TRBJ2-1	CASSSSGTGFYEQFF	TGTGCCAGTAGTTCCTCCGGGACAGGGTTTTATGAGCAGTTCTTC
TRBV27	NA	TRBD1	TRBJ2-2	CASSPDRVTGELFF	TGTGCCAGCAGTCCCGACAGGGTCACCGGGGAGCTGTTTTTT
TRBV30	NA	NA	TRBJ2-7	CAWSVPFDRAYEQYF	TGTGCCTGGAGTGTTCCCTTCGACAGAGCCTACGAGCAGTACTTC
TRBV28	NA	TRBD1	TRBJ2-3	CASSSGQGTDTQYF	TGTGCCAGCAGCTCTGGACAGGGCACAGATACGCAGTATTTT
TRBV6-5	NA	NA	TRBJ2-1	CASSYGRVNYNEQFF	TGTGCCAGCAGTTACGGCCGGGTTAATTACAATGAGCAGTTCTTC
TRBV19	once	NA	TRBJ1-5	CASRRVNQPQHF	TGTGCCAGTAGGAGGGTAAATCAGCCCCAGCATTTT
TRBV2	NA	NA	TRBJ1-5	CASSPQGSGQPQHF	TGTGCCAGCAGCCCTCAGGGATCGGGCCAGCCCCAGCATTTT
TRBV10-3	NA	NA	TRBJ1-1	CAISVFSGNTEAFF	TGTGCCATCAGTGTTTTCTCCGGGAACACTGAAGCTTTCTTT
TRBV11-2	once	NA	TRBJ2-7	CASSLNWEQYF	TGTGCCAGCAGCTTGAACTGGGAGCAGTACTTC
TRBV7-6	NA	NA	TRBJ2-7	CASSPRDFAEQYF	TGTGCCAGCAGCCCCCGGGACTTCGCCGAGCAGTACTTC
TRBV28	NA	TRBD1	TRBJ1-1	CASRRQGSNTEAFF	TGTGCCAGCAGGAGACAGGGGTCGAACACTGAAGCTTTCTTT
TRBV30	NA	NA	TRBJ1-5	CAWSDNSNQPQHF	TGTGCCTGGAGCGACAATAGCAATCAGCCCCAGCATTTT
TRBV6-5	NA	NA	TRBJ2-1	CASSYSRDNEQFF	TGTGCCAGCAGTTACTCGCGGGACAATGAGCAGTTCTTC
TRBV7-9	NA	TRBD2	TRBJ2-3	CASNTAGGRTDTQYF	TGTGCCAGCAACACAGCGGGAGGAAGGACAGATACGCAGTATTTT
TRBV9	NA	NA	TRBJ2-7	CASSLESEAYEQYF	TGTGCCAGCAGCCTGGAGAGCGAGGCCTACGAGCAGTACTTC
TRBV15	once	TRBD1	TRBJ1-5	CATSDRGNQPQHF	TGTGCCACCAGCGACAGGGGTAATCAGCCCCAGCATTTT
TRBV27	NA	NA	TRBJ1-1	CASSLWGRGTEAFF	TGTGCCAGCAGTTTATGGGGGCGCGGCACTGAAGCTTTCTTT
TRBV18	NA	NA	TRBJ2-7	CASSPNPLLEQYF	TGTGCCAGCTCACCGAACCCACTACTCGAGCAGTACTTC
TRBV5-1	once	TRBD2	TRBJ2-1	CASTSGLVSSYNEQFF	TGCGCCAGTACCAGTGGACTAGTGTCCTCCTACAATGAGCAGTTCTTC
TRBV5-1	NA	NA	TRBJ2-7	CASSLLPGRDYEQYF	TGCGCCAGCAGCTTGCTTCCGGGCAGGGACTACGAGCAGTACTTC
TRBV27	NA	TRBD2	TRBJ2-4	CAVGRLAELNIQYF	TGTGCCGTGGGTAGGCTAGCGGAATTAAACATTCAGTACTTC
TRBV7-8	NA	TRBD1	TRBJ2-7	CASSIGTGGMSYEQYF	TGTGCCAGCAGCATTGGGACAGGGGGCATGAGCTACGAGCAGTACTTC
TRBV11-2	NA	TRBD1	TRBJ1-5	CASSPTGRNQPQHF	TGTGCCAGCAGCCCGACAGGGCGCAATCAGCCCCAGCATTTT
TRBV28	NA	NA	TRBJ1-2	CASSLPGFAYGYTF	TGTGCCAGCAGTTTGCCCGGGTTCGCCTATGGCTACACCTTC
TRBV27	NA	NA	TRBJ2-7	CASSLSGLGAYEQYF	TGTGCCAGCAGTTTATCGGGTCTAGGAGCCTACGAGCAGTACTTC
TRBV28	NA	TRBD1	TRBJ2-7	CASSRTGAVYEQYF	TGTGCCAGCAGTCGGACAGGGGCGGTCTACGAGCAGTACTTC
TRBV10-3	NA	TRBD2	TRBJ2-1	CAISGGRESNEQFF	TGTGCCATCAGTGGAGGGCGGGAGTCGAATGAGCAGTTCTTC
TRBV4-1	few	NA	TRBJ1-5	CASSQDQGQPQHF	TGCGCCAGCAGCCAAGATCAGGGTCAGCCCCAGCATTTT
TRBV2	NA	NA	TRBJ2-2	CASTQTNTGELFF	TGTGCCAGCACCCAGACGAACACCGGGGAGCTGTTTTTT
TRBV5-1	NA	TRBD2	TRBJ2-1	CASQPREGLNNEQFF	TGCGCCAGCCAACCGCGGGAGGGCCTCAACAATGAGCAGTTCTTC
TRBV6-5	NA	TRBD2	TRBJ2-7	CATLREGSSYEQYF	TGTGCCACCCTACGGGAGGGGTCTTCCTACGAGCAGTACTTC
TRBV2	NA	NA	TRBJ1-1	CASRRGIAFF	TGTGCCAGCAGAAGGGGCATAGCTTTCTTT
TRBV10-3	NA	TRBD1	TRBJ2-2	CAIREPGTGVNTGELFF	TGTGCCATCAGGGAACCCGGGACAGGGGTGAACACCGGGGAGCTGTTTTTT
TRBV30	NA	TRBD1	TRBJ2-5	CAWTGTDQETQYF	TGTGCCTGGACCGGGACAGACCAAGAGACCCAGTACTTC
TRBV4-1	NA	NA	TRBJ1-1	CASSQDRGRAGTEAFF	TGCGCCAGCAGCCAAGATCGTGGGAGGGCGGGCACTGAAGCTTTCTTT
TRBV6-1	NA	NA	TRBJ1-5	CASSPTGSNQPQHF	TGTGCCAGCAGCCCAACGGGGTCCAATCAGCCCCAGCATTTT
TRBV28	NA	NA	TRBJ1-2	CASSLRQLANYGYTF	TGTGCCAGCAGTTTACGACAATTAGCTAACTATGGCTACACCTTC
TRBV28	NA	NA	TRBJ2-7	CASSLSGRGDEQYF	TGTGCCAGCAGTTTATCCGGCAGGGGGGACGAGCAGTACTTC
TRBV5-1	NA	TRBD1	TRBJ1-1	CASSLPLQGGYTEAFF	TGCGCCAGCAGCTTGCCCTTACAGGGGGGATATACTGAAGCTTTCTTT
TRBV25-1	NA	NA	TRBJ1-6	CASSVGGMDSPLHF	TGTGCCAGCAGTGTAGGGGGTATGGATTCACCCCTCCACTTT
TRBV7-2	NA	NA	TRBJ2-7	CASSLVGAEQYF	TGTGCCAGCAGCTTAGTGGGGGCCGAGCAGTACTTC